A selection of T cell receptor beta chains follows, all from one sample in a study of glioma-infiltrating T cells after dendritic cell vaccination. Sequencing used immunoSEQ multiplex PCR; TCRdb keeps in-frame clones, though not all of them. The table has roughly 100,000 clones, roughly 89% seen once; the top ten hold 2.7%. The specimen was blood, collected after dendritic cell vaccination. Receptors originate from a human donor with glioblastoma. Both conserved end residues are part of each CDR3. Fields, in order: CDR3 length, V gene, J gene, D gene, CDR3 protein. The D gene is left open where the match is weak.

length: 15; V: TRBV12-5; J: TRBJ1-1; D: TRBD1; CDR3: CASGSQGARNTEAFF
length: 15; V: TRBV5-1; J: TRBJ2-5; D: -; CDR3: CASSPRLLDGETQYF
length: 17; V: TRBV5-4; J: TRBJ2-1; D: TRBD2; CDR3: CASSPRTSGGPYNEQFF
length: 14; V: TRBV10-2; J: TRBJ1-1; D: TRBD1; CDR3: CASSGTGGFTEAFF
length: 15; V: TRBV9; J: TRBJ2-1; D: -; CDR3: CASRPSGSSYNEQFF
length: 16; V: TRBV11-3; J: TRBJ2-3; D: TRBD2; CDR3: CASSSVASGRTDTQYF
length: 13; V: TRBV30; J: TRBJ2-6; D: -; CDR3: CAWSLSGANVLTF
length: 13; V: TRBV4-1; J: TRBJ1-3; D: -; CDR3: CASSPVSGNTIYF
length: 15; V: TRBV7-9; J: TRBJ2-1; D: TRBD2; CDR3: CASKVALAGYNEQFF
length: 13; V: TRBV6-1; J: TRBJ2-5; D: TRBD2; CDR3: CASGTSGAPWGYF
length: 15; V: TRBV2; J: TRBJ1-2; D: -; CDR3: CASRVLTESTGGYTF
length: 15; V: TRBV10-1; J: TRBJ1-1; D: TRBD1; CDR3: CASRSGTGGDTEAFF
length: 13; V: TRBV7-9; J: TRBJ1-2; D: -; CDR3: CASSLDSNYGYTF
length: 15; V: TRBV30; J: TRBJ1-5; D: -; CDR3: CAWSGEWGGFQPQHF
length: 15; V: TRBV2; J: TRBJ1-6; D: -; CDR3: CASSVGLSYNSPLHF
length: 15; V: TRBV27; J: TRBJ1-5; D: -; CDR3: CASRSARGSNQPQHF
length: 13; V: TRBV7-2; J: TRBJ1-5; D: -; CDR3: CASSSYSNQPQHF
length: 13; V: TRBV6-1; J: TRBJ1-2; D: TRBD1; CDR3: CASREATGVGYTF
length: 11; V: TRBV2; J: TRBJ1-1; D: -; CDR3: CASTRDTEAFF
length: 17; V: TRBV15; J: TRBJ1-5; D: TRBD1; CDR3: CATSRNIRDRGYQPQHF
length: 13; V: TRBV5-4; J: TRBJ2-7; D: TRBD1; CDR3: CASRRTGSHEQYF
length: 14; V: TRBV27; J: TRBJ1-4; D: -; CDR3: CASSLTGKREKLFF
length: 16; V: TRBV30; J: TRBJ1-5; D: -; CDR3: CAWSVGSAGYGQPQHF
length: 15; V: TRBV5-6; J: -; D: -; CDR3: CASSPDRDSAYEQYF
length: 13; V: TRBV9; J: TRBJ1-1; D: -; CDR3: CASSVDSNTEAFF
length: 12; V: TRBV7-8; J: TRBJ2-7; D: -; CDR3: CASSQVAYEQYF
length: 17; V: TRBV27; J: TRBJ2-7; D: TRBD2; CDR3: CASSFETERDLKREQYF
length: 15; V: TRBV30; J: TRBJ1-1; D: -; CDR3: CAWSGRGMANTEAFF
length: 17; V: TRBV5-1; J: TRBJ2-2; D: TRBD1; CDR3: CASSLSGPGQGIGELFF
length: 18; V: TRBV19; J: TRBJ2-7; D: TRBD2; CDR3: CASSMLASGRAPSYEQYF